This T cell receptor beta chain was documented in a study of T cells in lung cancer brain metastases (dated by TCRdb to the late 2010s). For the study in its entirety: Seventeen of the 20 patients had a history of tobacco use, with a median of approximately 36 pack-years. Of the approximately 20 patients, roughly 17 received no interval therapy between resection of the primary and resection of the metastasis. Median interval between primary and brain metastasis specimen acquisition was approximately 350 days. In this study, the TCR beta CDR3 repertoires of fully resected primary non-small cell lung cancers were compared with those of paired brain metastases. The cohort included about 20 patients who provided 40 or so specimens, with each patient contributing one primary lung lesion and one brain metastasis. Patients had a median age at first diagnosis of around 58 years, with roughly nine males and fewer than twelve females. Primary and metastatic specimens both had an average DNA integrity number of roughly 4, with no significant difference between the two sites. Broader findings and caveats from the paper: Effects of preoperative corticosteroids on T cell infiltration in brain metastases could not be controlled. Compared with their paired primaries, brain metastases had significantly fewer unique productive clones (median about 1,500 versus 4,500). DNA fragmentation in the FFPE samples may have prevented recovery of the complete infiltrating T cell repertoire. A significantly larger repertoire fraction was made up by the ten most abundant clones in brain metastases than in primaries, which was suggestive of clonal expansion. Most clones were specific to a single lesion, and overlap between paired lesions was limited (mean Morisita index around 0.2).

Resection was performed in the patients for synchronous oligometastatic disease or for delayed recurrence of a solitary brain metastasis. To avoid including cancers other than NSCLC, any patient with a history of multiple malignancies was excluded. Tumor areas were macrodissected from roughly 5 deparaffinized 8 to 10 um unstained sections guided by marked H&E slides. All specimens were fixed in formalin and embedded in paraffin (FFPE). The AllPrep DNA/RNA FFPE Kit was used for extraction of genomic DNA. Each sample received between roughly 2 and 4.92 ug of genomic DNA as input, and paired samples received equal DNA input. TCR beta libraries were constructed in two PCR steps with the immunoSEQ hsTCRbeta Kit, which uses multiplexed V and J gene primers. The pooled libraries, together with positive and negative controls, were sequenced on an Illumina MiSeq running a 100-cycle paired-end protocol. Under the source paper's analysis protocol: The immunoSEQ vendor processed the raw data into normalized, annotated TCR beta repertoire reports. Richness was defined as the number of unique clones by nucleotide sequence, and the iChao1 and Efron-Thisted estimators were used to extrapolate total richness. Pielou's evenness, Simpson's index, top-ten clone proportional abundance, and Morisita overlap index were used to characterize and compare paired lesions. In its TCRdb copy, this immuneACCESS table keeps in-frame sequences only and misses some clones. Where compared with another copy, unresolved V genes explain less than half of these, and the others have no known cause. V and J calls and clone size are those listed in that table; D and trimming were worked out from the DNA. The sample table holds 1,000 to 1,500 clones, of which 86% were seen once. The ten largest account for about an eighth of the sample.

Comments on this clone: The antigen it binds to is not known. The input lacks base qualities; no much larger clone sits a single base away.

For CDR1 and CDR2, the germline V gene lists SGHRS and YFSETQ. V drops 2 bases and J drops 4 bases, leaving 15 bases in between. The CDR3 numbers 15 residues from cysteine through phenylalanine. Only the CDR3 portion is preserved as DNA: 45 bases, with reading frame beginning at the first base. The rearrangement joined TRBV5-1 to TRBJ1-1, with a weak D call of TRBD1 (5 bases match). Source material: tumor tissue from a brain metastasis. The sample's cell subset or site label, decoded: paired resected brain metastasis. This sequence was found in a woman aged 60 to 75 with non-small cell lung cancer that had spread to the brain. The nucleotide sequence is given as TGCGCCAGCAGCTTAACCACCGTCGGGGGCACTGAAGCTTTCTTT. The resulting protein is CASSLTTVGGTEAFF.